These 4 T cell receptor beta chains came from one sample sequenced in a study of Ad26.COV2.S vaccination and SARS-CoV-2 variants. Treatment: around 19 received Ad26.COV2.S at low or high dose, single or two shots; roughly 5 received placebo; per-sample allocation not given. Sample collection was performed on day 63 after the first vaccine or placebo injection. TCRdb's copy holds only in-frame clones and misses some; the assay was immunoSEQ multiplex PCR. The sample includes under 250,000 clones, around 90% of them seen just once. The starting material was peripheral blood, obtained in a trial of Ad26.COV2.S vaccine versus placebo. The receptor source for this set is a person aged 18-65 years who received the Ad26.COV2.S COVID-19 vaccine or a placebo.

The chain links TRBV6-5 to TRBJ2-7, with TRBD1 identical over 9 bases. V lost 4 bases to trimming and J lost 10 bases; unmatched junction nucleotides: 8. Germline V CDR1 and CDR2: MNHEY, SVGAGI. There are 13 residues in the CDR3. CDR3 protein: CASSFGTGQQQYV. CDR3 coding DNA: TGTGCCAGCAGTTTCGGGACAGGGCAGCAACAGTACGTC.

CDR3 coding DNA: TGTGCCAGCAGCGACCACCTTGACAGGGGACAGTTTGATGAGCAGTTCTTC. Its protein is CASSDHLDRGQFDEQFF. V gene TRBV9 combines with J gene TRBJ2-1, with 8 bases fitting TRBD1. Unmatched junction bases numbered 16, after V lost 3 bases and J lost 8 bases. The length of the CDR3 is 17 residues. Germline V lookup: CDR1 SGDLS, CDR2 YYNGEE.

The count of this clone is one. DNA for the CDR3: TGTGCCAGTGGGACAGACGCAACTAATGAAAAACTGTTTTTT. Its translation: CASGTDATNEKLFF. The chain recombines TRBV25-1 with TRBJ1-4; 7 bases align to TRBD1. Germline V gene sequence: CDR1 MGHDK, CDR2 SYGVNS. This CDR3 is 14 amino acids long. V was clipped by 9 bases and J by 0 bases; unmatched bases: 4.

The V and J genes are TRBV19 and TRBJ2-4; the D gene is possibly TRBD1 (6 bases). The CDR3 contains 16 residues. V shed 4 bases and J shed 0 bases, with 13 bases lying between them. Germline V lookup: CDR1 LNHDA, CDR2 SQIVND (reference sequence). The DNA of the CDR3 is TGTGCCAGTAGTACCCCGGGACACTTAGCCAAAAACATTCAGTACTTC. It is translated as CASSTPGHLAKNIQYF.